A selection of T cell receptor beta chains follows, all from one sample in a study of identical twins. MiXCR, run by TCRdb on the 5' RACE reads, gives a single entry per CDR3 protein. The sample lists about 570,000 distinct CDR3 sequences; more than 9% were seen once. The data were also submitted as part of a second study, on yellow fever vaccine responses in identical twins.

Sequenced sample: PBMCs. These receptors were taken from a woman between 18 and 30 years old in good health. Each CDR3 is given with its conserved first and last residue.

j_gene,v_gene,CDR3aa
TRBJ2-1,TRBV25-1,CASSESGRGSRNEQFF
TRBJ2-5,TRBV25-1,CASSLTGNRETQYF
TRBJ2-3,TRBV6-2/TRBV6-3,CASSPLGGLATDTQYF
TRBJ2-3,TRBV4-1,CASSQVGGSTDTQYF
TRBJ2-1,TRBV29-1,CSVDRGYNEQFF
TRBJ2-5,TRBV2,CASSQDRRQGGETQYF
TRBJ2-7,TRBV4-3,CASSQGREGGYEQYF
TRBJ2-2,TRBV4-2,CASSHAGENTGELFF
TRBJ1-4,TRBV4-1,CASSHPPKEKGEKLFF
TRBJ2-3,TRBV5-1,CASSLTVTSTDTQYF
TRBJ1-2,TRBV25-1,CASSWGGYGYTF
TRBJ2-2,TRBV7-9,CASSSLLQMATGELFF
TRBJ2-7,TRBV6-2/TRBV6-3,CASTLRTEYEQYF
TRBJ1-2,TRBV4-2,CASSQDGADYGYTF
TRBJ2-1,TRBV27,CASSFNPRYNEQFF
TRBJ2-5,TRBV12-3/TRBV12-4,CASSSPRGEETQYF
TRBJ1-1,TRBV29-1,CSVEAGGSNTEAFF
TRBJ2-3,TRBV12-3/TRBV12-4,CASNNQGALSDTQYF
TRBJ2-1,TRBV6-5,CASSTTAGEQFF
TRBJ2-5,TRBV7-2,CASSMIAGGLQETQYF
TRBJ2-1,TRBV12-3/TRBV12-4,CASSFPYPADNEQFF
TRBJ2-3,TRBV7-8,CASNLPGGEDTQYF
TRBJ1-5,TRBV28,CASSLRSGGSTNQPQHF
TRBJ2-1,TRBV7-9,CASSRSTGGDEQFF
TRBJ2-2,TRBV6-1,CASSESGGASTGELFF
TRBJ1-5,TRBV28,CASSPSAGDRKSNQPQHF
TRBJ2-5,TRBV20-1,CSADDDVGPQYF
TRBJ2-7,TRBV6-1,CASSPAGSIYEQYF
TRBJ2-1,TRBV29-1,CSVEGPGGNEQFF
TRBJ1-5,TRBV20-1,CSARLGQEPQHF
TRBJ1-6,TRBV20-1,CSARVGVGQHYNSPLHF
TRBJ2-1,TRBV10-3,CAISLPSGEAGGPPQRQFF
TRBJ2-3,TRBV24-1,CATSAGTSSVADTQYF
TRBJ2-2,TRBV25-1,CASRGQGGNTGELFF
TRBJ2-3,TRBV29-1,CSVEAGGEDTQYF
TRBJ2-1,TRBV6-2/TRBV6-3,CASSYSSGQGSYNEQFF
TRBJ2-1,TRBV7-9,CASSAYLALSYNEQFF
TRBJ2-1,TRBV18,CASSPVRGARYNEQFF
TRBJ2-1,TRBV29-1,CSGGEGVQRFF
TRBJ2-1,TRBV15,CATSRPTGLSQSEQFF
TRBJ2-6,TRBV5-1,CASSYFQSSLSSGANVLTF
TRBJ2-5,TRBV15,CATSREGGGLRETQYF
TRBJ2-5,TRBV5-1,CASSWNHQETQYF
TRBJ2-1,TRBV5-1,CASSLRAGGKRSYNEQFF
TRBJ2-7,TRBV19,CASSLDYFYEQYF
TRBJ2-7,TRBV4-3,CASSQAGGGLFEQYF
TRBJ2-5,TRBV7-8,CASSGLDVRVETQYF
TRBJ2-5,TRBV30,CAWSALAGGPLETQYF